The clone carrying this T cell receptor beta chain was seen ten or more times. The sample originates from a study of early T cells in non-severe SARS-CoV-2 infection. The V gene's germline CDR1 is KGHSH and CDR2 LQKENI. This CDR3 contains 15 residues. V was shortened by 2 bases and J by 6 bases, with 17 bases between the two germline ends. TCRdb re-called the 5' RACE reads through MiXCR, storing one row per CDR3 protein. Of roughly 99,000 distinct CDR3 sequences in the sample, approximately 12% were seen once. The TCR comes from an adult who was a healthcare worker with PCR-confirmed SARS-CoV-2 infection or an uninfected control (not recorded which). The chain joins TRBV18 to TRBJ2-7; D not certain. The sequencing here drew on whole blood, taken at baseline. CDR3 sequence: CASSPLAPTGGEQYF. As DNA, the CDR3 is TGTGCCAGCTCACCATTGGCCCCCACCGGCGGCGAGCAGTACTTC.